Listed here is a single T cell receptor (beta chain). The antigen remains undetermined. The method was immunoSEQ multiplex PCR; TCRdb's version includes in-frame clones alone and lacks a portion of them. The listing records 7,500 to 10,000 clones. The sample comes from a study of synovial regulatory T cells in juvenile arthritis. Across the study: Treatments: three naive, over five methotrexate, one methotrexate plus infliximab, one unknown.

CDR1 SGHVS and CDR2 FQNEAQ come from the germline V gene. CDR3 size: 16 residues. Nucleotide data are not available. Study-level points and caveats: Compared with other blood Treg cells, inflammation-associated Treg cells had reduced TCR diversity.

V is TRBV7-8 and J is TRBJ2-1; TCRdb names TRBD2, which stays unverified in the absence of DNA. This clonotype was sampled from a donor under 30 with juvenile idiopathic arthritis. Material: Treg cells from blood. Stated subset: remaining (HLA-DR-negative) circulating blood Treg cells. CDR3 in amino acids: CASSLGAGGVHNEQFF.